A selection of T cell receptor beta chains follows, all from one sample in a study of T cells in Graves' hyperthyroidism and ophthalmopathy. In TCRdb, the multiplex PCR reads were re-called with MiXCR into one record per CDR3 protein. The sample holds about 560,000 distinct CDR3 sequences, approximately 15% seen once. Material for sequencing was blood. The receptors shown here come from a woman aged 18-29 years with Graves' hyperthyroidism. CDR3s include the opening cysteine and the closing phenylalanine or tryptophan. A D gene is named only where the DNA matches it firmly. Clone size is shown for a subset of rows, as once, few, many or a class of expanded clone.

CDR3nt	CDR3aa	j_gene	d_gene	abundance	v_gene
TGTGCCATCAGTGAACCCTCGGGGGGCAGTGTTTCCTACGAGCAGTACTTC	CAISEPSGGSVSYEQYF	TRBJ2-7	.	.	TRBV10-3
TGTGCCAGCAGCTTGGAGGACGTCGGTGAAAAACTGTTTTTT	CASSLEDVGEKLFF	TRBJ1-4	.	many	TRBV5-5
TGTGCCAGCAGCTTAGGGACAGGGGAAGAGCAGTACTTC	CASSLGTGEEQYF	TRBJ2-7	TRBD1	.	TRBV7-8
TGTGCCAGCAGTGTAATCGGCTACGAGCAGTACTTC	CASSVIGYEQYF	TRBJ2-7	.	few	TRBV6-1
TGTGCCACCCTTGGGTTGGGCACTGAAGCTTTCTTT	CATLGLGTEAFF	TRBJ1-1	.	many	TRBV11-2
TGTGCCTGGAGTCCATGGTCGGACAGGGGAAACACTGAAGCTTTCTTT	CAWSPWSDRGNTEAFF	TRBJ1-1	TRBD1	many	TRBV30
TGCAGTGCTACCGGGACAGGCCCCTACGAGCAGTACTTC	CSATGTGPYEQYF	TRBJ2-7	TRBD1	many	TRBV20-1
TGTGTCAGCAGCCGGGAAGAGGGGCAAAATCAGCCCCAGCATTTT	CVSSREEGQNQPQHF	TRBJ1-5	.	.	TRBV4-2
TGCAGCGCTTGGTTCAGGGGGGTCCAAGAGACCCAGTACTTC	CSAWFRGVQETQYF	TRBJ2-5	.	many	TRBV29-1
TGTGCCATCAGTGACTGGCTAGCGGGGGGCAACGAGCAGTACTTC	CAISDWLAGGNEQYF	TRBJ2-7	TRBD2	many	TRBV10-3
TGTGCCAGCATTGGTTACGGGAGGGGGATAGGCACCGGGGAGCTGTTTTTT	CASIGYGRGIGTGELFF	TRBJ2-2	TRBD2	.	TRBV12-3/TRBV12-4
TGTGCCAGCAGCCCCCGGACTAGCGGGAGTTCCTACAATGAGCAGTTCTTC	CASSPRTSGSSYNEQFF	TRBJ2-1	TRBD2	many	TRBV13
TGTGCCAGTAGATTGGGGAGTGGTGAAGCTTTCTTT	CASRLGSGEAFF	TRBJ1-1	.	few	TRBV19
TGTGCCAGCAGCCAAGTATGGACTAGCGGCTACGAGCAGTACTTC	CASSQVWTSGYEQYF	TRBJ2-7	TRBD2	.	TRBV3-1
TGTGCCAGCAGTGAAGCGGGGACAGGGGCTCAGCCCCAGCATTTT	CASSEAGTGAQPQHF	TRBJ1-5	TRBD1	few	TRBV6-1
TGTGCCTTCAGCGGGGCAGGTCCTAATCAGCCCCAGCATTTT	CAFSGAGPNQPQHF	TRBJ1-5	.	many	TRBV6-1
TGTGCCAGCAGCGCTGACAGAATTCTTGAAGCTTTCTTT	CASSADRILEAFF	TRBJ1-1	.	many	TRBV2
TGTGCCAGCTCACCACCCGAGTTGAATTCACCCCTCCACTTT	CASSPPELNSPLHF	TRBJ1-6	.	many	TRBV18
TGTGCCACCAGCAGAGAGCAGGGTACCTACGAGCAGTACTTC	CATSREQGTYEQYF	TRBJ2-7	.	many	TRBV15
TGTGCCAGCAGTGACAGGAGCTCTGGGGCCAACGTCCTGACTTTC	CASSDRSSGANVLTF	TRBJ2-6	.	many	TRBV6-1
TGTGCCAGCAGTTTTACAAGAGAAAAACTGTTTTTT	CASSFTREKLFF	TRBJ1-4	.	few	TRBV7-8
TGTGCCAGCAGTCGAATGCGGGGCTCCTACGAGCAGTACTTC	CASSRMRGSYEQYF	TRBJ2-7	.	many	TRBV12-3/TRBV12-4
TGCAGTGCTAGATCGTCGGGGAAGATCTTTGAGCAGTACTTC	CSARSSGKIFEQYF	TRBJ2-7	.	many	TRBV20-1
TGTGCCAGCAGCCATTTGATGGGACAGGGAAGAGAGACCCAGTACTTC	CASSHLMGQGRETQYF	TRBJ2-5	TRBD1	few	TRBV5-6
TGTGCCAGCAGTTTAGCGGGAGCGGGGGTCAAGACCTACGAGCAGTACTTC	CASSLAGAGVKTYEQYF	TRBJ2-7	TRBD2	few	TRBV12-3/TRBV12-4
TGTGCCAGCAGTTACTCTTCTCGGACAGGGAACACTGAAGCTTTCTTT	CASSYSSRTGNTEAFF	TRBJ1-1	TRBD1	.	TRBV6-5
TGCAGCGTTGCACCGGGACTAGCGGGGTTGTACGAGCAGTACTTC	CSVAPGLAGLYEQYF	TRBJ2-7	TRBD2	many	TRBV29-1
TGTGCCAGCATAGTCGGGGTCCTCCAAGAGACCCAGTACTTC	CASIVGVLQETQYF	TRBJ2-5	.	.	TRBV2
TGTGCCAGCAGCTTTAGCGGGGAGACCCAGTACTTC	CASSFSGETQYF	TRBJ2-5	TRBD2	many	TRBV11-2
TGTGCCAGCAGTTCAAGACTAGCGGGGTCAGACACGCAGTATTTT	CASSSRLAGSDTQYF	TRBJ2-3	TRBD2	.	TRBV12-3/TRBV12-4
TGTGCCACCAGTGACCCCGACAGGGTTCCGTTCTTC	CATSDPDRVPFF	TRBJ2-1	TRBD1	few	TRBV24-1
TGCAGCGTTGAAAACCCAGGGGTCGGCTACACCTTC	CSVENPGVGYTF	TRBJ1-2	.	.	TRBV29-1
TGTGCCAGCAGCTTGCCGGACAAGCCAGGAGGCACCATATATTTT	CASSLPDKPGGTIYF	TRBJ1-3	.	few	TRBV5-8
TGTGCCAGCAAAGTGGGGGAGACCCAGTACTTC	CASKVGETQYF	TRBJ2-5	.	many	TRBV6-2/TRBV6-3
TGCGCCAGCAGCCTGGGACAGGAAGACGAGCAGTACTTC	CASSLGQEDEQYF	TRBJ2-7	TRBD1	.	TRBV5-1
TGCAGTGCTAGAGATCTAGCGGGGGACTACGAGCAGTACTTC	CSARDLAGDYEQYF	TRBJ2-7	TRBD2	many	TRBV20-1
TGTGCCAGCAGCGCTACTAGCGGGGGGGCCAATGAGCAGTTCTTC	CASSATSGGANEQFF	TRBJ2-1	TRBD2	.	TRBV11-2
TGTGCCAGCAGTGCTAGCGGGACATACAATGAGCAGTTCTTC	CASSASGTYNEQFF	TRBJ2-1	TRBD2	many	TRBV27
TGCGCCAGCAGTACCGGGACACCCAACTACGAGCAGTACTTC	CASSTGTPNYEQYF	TRBJ2-7	.	.	TRBV5-1
TGTGCCAGCTCACCACGCCAACGACTAGTCAGCACTGAAGCTTTCTTT	CASSPRQRLVSTEAFF	TRBJ1-1	.	few	TRBV18
TGCAGATTAGGAAGGGGCTACACCTTC	CRLGRGYTF	TRBJ1-2	.	many	TRBV20-1
TGTGCCAGCAGCTCCCGGGGGGGCGGGACCCAGTACTTC	CASSSRGGGTQYF	TRBJ2-5	TRBD2	.	TRBV7-9
TGTGCCAGCAGTTCACAAAGGTTGACGCAGTATTTT	CASSSQRLTQYF	TRBJ2-3	.	.	TRBV6-2/TRBV6-3
TGTGCCAGCTCATTAAGCCAGGGGACCTATGGCTACACCTTC	CASSLSQGTYGYTF	TRBJ1-2	.	many	TRBV18
TGTGCCAGCAGTTACTCGGGGGCAACTAATGAAAAACTGTTTTTT	CASSYSGATNEKLFF	TRBJ1-4	.	many	TRBV6-5
TGTGCCAGCAGCTTATTAGGGCTAGCGGCCTCCTACGAGCAGTACTTC	CASSLLGLAASYEQYF	TRBJ2-7	TRBD2	many	TRBV7-2
TGTGCCAGTTGGCAGCCGAATCAGCCCCAGCATTTT	CASWQPNQPQHF	TRBJ1-5	.	many	TRBV28
TGTGCCAGCAGGGATACAGGGGGCGCAAATGGCTACACCTTC	CASRDTGGANGYTF	TRBJ1-2	TRBD1	few	TRBV3-1
TGTGCCACCAGCAGAACTAGCGGAGGGGAACCCAACACCGGGGAGCTGTTTTTT	CATSRTSGGEPNTGELFF	TRBJ2-2	TRBD2	few	TRBV15
TGTGCCAGCAGCGGCCTCGGGGACCCCTACGAGCAGTACTTC	CASSGLGDPYEQYF	TRBJ2-7	.	.	TRBV5-6
TGCAGTGCTAGCCTGGGATCCGGGCGGAGGGATGGCTACACCTTC	CSASLGSGRRDGYTF	TRBJ1-2	.	many	TRBV20-1
TGCGCCAGCAGCGAGGGCACTCAGCCCCAGCATTTT	CASSEGTQPQHF	TRBJ1-5	.	many	TRBV10-2
TGCGCCAGCAGCGTTACAGGGATGACTAATGAAAAACTGTTTTTT	CASSVTGMTNEKLFF	TRBJ1-4	.	.	TRBV5-1
TGTGCCAGCAGTTTTTGGGTAGGGGGGGAGTCAGAGACCCAGTACTTC	CASSFWVGGESETQYF	TRBJ2-5	.	once	TRBV12-3/TRBV12-4
TGTGCCAGCAGGTTGATGAACACTGAAGCTTTCTTT	CASRLMNTEAFF	TRBJ1-1	.	many	TRBV28
TGTGCCACCAGTGATTTCGCTAGCACTGAAGCTTTCTTT	CATSDFASTEAFF	TRBJ1-1	.	many	TRBV24-1
TGCACCGCCGCAAGCGCAGGGAACACTGAAGCTTTCTTT	CTAASAGNTEAFF	TRBJ1-1	.	many	TRBV20-1
TGTGCCAGCAGTCACCCAGGGGCTAACTATGGCTACACCTTC	CASSHPGANYGYTF	TRBJ1-2	.	many	TRBV12-3/TRBV12-4
TGCGCCAGCAGCCAAGAATTGGGAACTTGGTCCACAGATACGCAGTATTTT	CASSQELGTWSTDTQYF	TRBJ2-3	.	many	TRBV4-1
TGTGCCAGCAGCAGGGGACCAAGCTCCTACGAGCAGTACTTC	CASSRGPSSYEQYF	TRBJ2-7	.	few	TRBV5-4